One sample yielded the 11 T cell receptor beta chains listed below, sequenced in a study of immune reconstitution after stem cell transplant in scleroderma listed by TCRdb under 2017. The library was built by means of RT-PCR. The instrument given in TCRdb is Illumina MiSeq. TCRdb itself trimmed the public reads at Q25 with fastp, ran MiXCR and retained productive beta chains. Rows are combined by CDR3 protein, so each entry shows the most common genes and DNA. For this sample the table gives about 2,900 distinct CDR3 sequences, of which over 8% were detected only once. The top ten hold over 9% of the sample. Sample collection occurred before or after autologous hematopoietic stem cell transplantation (not recorded which). Source of these receptors: a female donor with systemic sclerosis.

This clonotype is termed medium-sized. V is TRBV12-3 or TRBV12-4 and J is TRBJ1-1; D is possibly TRBD1 (5 bases). The CDR3 covers 13 residues. V lost 6 bases, J lost 1 base, and 9 bases lay in between. CDR3 DNA: TGTGCCAGCAGACTGACAGAGAACACTGAAGCTTTCTTT. Protein: CASRLTENTEAFF.

This clonotype came up a few times. This chain joins TRBV20-1 and TRBJ2-5, with TRBD2 matching 9 bases. The germline gives CDR1 DFQATT, CDR2 SNEGSKA (reference sequence). This CDR3 is built from 18 residues. The V gene end was trimmed by 0 bases and the J gene end by 5 bases; junction bases not matched to a gene: 16. Here the CDR3 DNA reads TGCAGTGCTAGAGATAGGTCCCGCGGGGGGGCCTTAAGGGAGACCCAGTACTTC. This codes for CSARDRSRGGALRETQYF.

A remark on this clonotype: At one end the junction does not follow the germline gene, possibly because of a read error. This rearrangement joins TRBV2 to TRBJ2-6; TRBD1 agrees at 8 bases. The CDR3 runs 17 residues. Germline-derived CDR1 and CDR2 are SNHLY and FYNNEI. The CDR3 nucleotides read TGCGCCAGCAGTCAGCAGGGGGCCCTCTCTGGGGCCAACGTCCTGACTTTC. It specifies CASSQQGALSGANVLTF.

By its share, this clonotype is medium-sized. This chain uses TRBV20-1 with TRBJ2-2; perhaps TRBD1 as D (6 bases). Germline CDR1 reads DFQATT; CDR2 reads SNEGSKA (reference sequence). Trimming pared 2 bases from V and 4 bases from J, leaving 14 bases between. The CDR3 length is 15 residues. CDR3 in DNA: TGCAGTGCTAGACCGGACAGCCAACCCACCGGGGAGCTGTTTTTT. Translated: CSARPDSQPTGELFF.

There are a few counts of this clonotype. This chain links TRBV7-2 with TRBJ2-3; D is undetermined. Germline V gene lookup returns CDR1 SGHTA and CDR2 FQGNSA. The CDR3 totals 15 residues. Trimming removed 1 base at V and 1 base at J, with 9 bases between. CDR3 amino acids: CASSLDAGGTDTQYF. CDR3 nucleotides: TGTGCCAGCAGCTTAGATGCTGGAGGCACAGATACGCAGTATTTT.

This clonotype came up a few times. V gene TRBV20-1 combines with J gene TRBJ2-7; 9 bases fit TRBD2. CDR3 length: 15 amino acids. Germline CDR1 is DFQATT and CDR2 is SNEGSKA (reference sequence). With V trimmed by 1 base and J by 7 bases, 11 bases remained unmatched. The CDR3 bases are TGCAGTGCTAGAGGTAGCGGGGGCCACCTTTATGAGCAGTACTTC. This encodes CSARGSGGHLYEQYF.

This clonotype has more than one count but fewer than ten. The V and J genes are TRBV5-1 and TRBJ2-6; D remains unclear. CDR3 length: 13 amino acids. V lost 7 bases and J lost 1, with 6 bases in between. The germline gives CDR1 SGHRS, CDR2 YFSETQ. For the CDR3, the DNA is TGCGCCAGCTACCCGTCTGGGGCCAACGTCCTGACTTTC. Its protein product is CASYPSGANVLTF.

Concerning this clonotype itself: This may come from a read error, since a much larger clone is one base off. The chain recombines TRBV29-1 with TRBJ1-4; TRBD1 agrees at 7 bases. From germline, CDR1 is SQVTM and CDR2 ANQGSEA. The CDR3 spans 12 residues. The J segment lost 10 bases and the V segment lost 3 bases, leaving 5 bases of the junction unmatched. CDR3 sequence: CSVDQGVGKLFF. The CDR3 DNA reads TGCAGCGTTGACCAGGGGGTAGGAAAACTGTTTTTT.

This clonotype is labeled as medium-sized. The chain links TRBV4-1 to TRBJ1-1; D remains ambiguous. The germline CDR1 and CDR2 sequences are MGHRA and YSYEKL. CDR3 length equals 14 residues. V was cut by 0 bases and J by 3 bases, with 8 bases left in between. This CDR3 reads CASSQEWGYTEAFF. The CDR3 coding sequence is TGCGCCAGCAGCCAAGAGTGGGGTTACACTGAAGCTTTCTTT.

This clonotype is categorized as medium-sized. V is TRBV20-1 and J is TRBJ1-5, with D hard to call. Per germline, CDR1 DFQATT and CDR2 SNEGSKA (reference sequence). CDR3 size: 13 residues. V gave up 5 bases and J gave up 3 bases, with 11 bases separating them. DNA of the CDR3: TGCAGTGCTTACAGAGACCACAATCAGCCCCAGCATTTT. Encoded protein: CSAYRDHNQPQHF.

By share of the sample, this clonotype is medium-sized. The chain carries TRBV20-1 and TRBJ2-3; 8 bases line up with TRBD2. The CDR3 is made up of 14 amino acids. The ends lost 3 bases at V and 0 bases at J; junction bases unmatched: 2. Looked up from germline, CDR1 is DFQATT and CDR2 is SNEGSKA (reference sequence). The CDR3 here is CSASSGASTDTQYF. CDR3 nucleotides: TGCAGTGCTAGTAGCGGGGCTAGCACAGATACGCAGTATTTT.